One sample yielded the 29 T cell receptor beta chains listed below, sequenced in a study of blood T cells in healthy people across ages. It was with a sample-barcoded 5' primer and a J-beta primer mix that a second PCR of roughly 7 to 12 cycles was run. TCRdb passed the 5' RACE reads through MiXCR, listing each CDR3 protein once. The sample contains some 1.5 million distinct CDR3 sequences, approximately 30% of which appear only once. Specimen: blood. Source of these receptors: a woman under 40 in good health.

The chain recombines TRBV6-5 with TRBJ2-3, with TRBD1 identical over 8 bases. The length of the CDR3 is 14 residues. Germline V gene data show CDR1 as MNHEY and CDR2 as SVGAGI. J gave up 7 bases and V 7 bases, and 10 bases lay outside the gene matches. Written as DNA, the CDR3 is TGTGCCAGCACCAGATCAGGGGGCCGGAATACGCAGTATTTT. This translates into CASTRSGGRNTQYF.

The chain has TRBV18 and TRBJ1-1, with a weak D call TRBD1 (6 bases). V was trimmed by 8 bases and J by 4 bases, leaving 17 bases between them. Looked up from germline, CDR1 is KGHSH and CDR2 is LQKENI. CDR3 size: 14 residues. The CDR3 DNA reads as TGTGCCAGCGCGGGAGGGGGAGGAGGCACTGAAGCTTTCTTT. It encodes CASAGGGGGTEAFF.

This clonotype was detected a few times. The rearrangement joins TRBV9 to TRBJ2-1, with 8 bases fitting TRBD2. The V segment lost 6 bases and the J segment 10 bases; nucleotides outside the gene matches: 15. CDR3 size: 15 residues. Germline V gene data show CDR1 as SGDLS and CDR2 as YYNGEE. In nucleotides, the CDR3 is TGTGCCAGCACCGGAGCGGGAGCGTTCACGGGAGAGCAGTTCTTC. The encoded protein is CASTGAGAFTGEQFF.

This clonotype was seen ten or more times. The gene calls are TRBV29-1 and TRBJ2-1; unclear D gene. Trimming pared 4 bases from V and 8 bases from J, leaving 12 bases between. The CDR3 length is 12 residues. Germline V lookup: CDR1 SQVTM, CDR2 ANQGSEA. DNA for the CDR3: TGCAGCGTTGGAGGAGCCACGGATGAGCAGTTCTTC. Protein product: CSVGGATDEQFF.

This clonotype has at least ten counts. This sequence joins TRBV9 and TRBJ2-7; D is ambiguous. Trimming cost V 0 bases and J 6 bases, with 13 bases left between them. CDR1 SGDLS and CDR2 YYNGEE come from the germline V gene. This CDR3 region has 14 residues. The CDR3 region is CASSVESKGGEQYF. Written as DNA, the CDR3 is TGTGCCAGCAGCGTAGAGAGCAAGGGTGGCGAGCAGTACTTC.

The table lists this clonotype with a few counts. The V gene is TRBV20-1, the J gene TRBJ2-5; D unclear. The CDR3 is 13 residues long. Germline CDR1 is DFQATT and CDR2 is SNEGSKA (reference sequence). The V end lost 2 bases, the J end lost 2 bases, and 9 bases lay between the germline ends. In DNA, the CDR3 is TGCAGTGCTAGATTTTTCAATCAAGAGACCCAGTACTTC. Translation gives CSARFFNQETQYF.

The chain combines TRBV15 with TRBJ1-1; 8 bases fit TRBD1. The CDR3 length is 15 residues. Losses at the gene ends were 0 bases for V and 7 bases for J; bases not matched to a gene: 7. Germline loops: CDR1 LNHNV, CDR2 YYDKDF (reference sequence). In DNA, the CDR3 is TGTGCCACCAGCAGAGATCTTCGACAGGGGTTTGAAGCTTTCTTT. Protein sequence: CATSRDLRQGFEAFF.

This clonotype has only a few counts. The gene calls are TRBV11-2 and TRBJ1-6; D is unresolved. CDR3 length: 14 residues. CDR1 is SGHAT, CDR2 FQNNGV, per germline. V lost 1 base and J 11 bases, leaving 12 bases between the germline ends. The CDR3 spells CASSLGPVRTPLHF. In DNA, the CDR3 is TGTGCCAGCAGCTTAGGCCCAGTTCGGACACCCCTCCACTTT.

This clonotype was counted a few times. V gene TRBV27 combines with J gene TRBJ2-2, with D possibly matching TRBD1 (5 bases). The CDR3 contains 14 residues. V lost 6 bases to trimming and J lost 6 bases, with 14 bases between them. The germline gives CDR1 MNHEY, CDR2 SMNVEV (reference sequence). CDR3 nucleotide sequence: TGTGCCAGCAGAGAGACCAGGGTCCCCGGGGAGCTGTTTTTT. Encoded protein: CASRETRVPGELFF.

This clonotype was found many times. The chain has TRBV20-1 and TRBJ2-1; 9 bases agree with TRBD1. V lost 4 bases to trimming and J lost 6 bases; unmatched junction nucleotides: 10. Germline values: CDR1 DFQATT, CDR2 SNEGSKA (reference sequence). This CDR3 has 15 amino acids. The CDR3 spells CSAKEDRGFVNEQFF. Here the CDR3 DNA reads TGCAGTGCTAAGGAGGACAGGGGATTTGTCAATGAGCAGTTCTTC.

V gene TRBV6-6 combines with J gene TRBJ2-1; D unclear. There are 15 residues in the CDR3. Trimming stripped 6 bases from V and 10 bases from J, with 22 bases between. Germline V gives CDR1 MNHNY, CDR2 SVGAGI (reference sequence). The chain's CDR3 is CASRETGGLVGEQFF. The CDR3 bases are TGTGCCAGCAGGGAAACCGGTGGTCTAGTGGGGGAGCAGTTCTTC.

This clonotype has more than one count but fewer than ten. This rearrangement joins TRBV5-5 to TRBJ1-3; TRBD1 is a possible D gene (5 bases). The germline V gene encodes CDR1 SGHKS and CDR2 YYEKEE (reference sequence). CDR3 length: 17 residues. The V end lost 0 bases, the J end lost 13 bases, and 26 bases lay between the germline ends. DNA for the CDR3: TGTGCCAGCAGCTTGGTGGCAGGGAGTTCTGGAACCTCCTCTATATATTTT. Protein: CASSLVAGSSGTSSIYF.

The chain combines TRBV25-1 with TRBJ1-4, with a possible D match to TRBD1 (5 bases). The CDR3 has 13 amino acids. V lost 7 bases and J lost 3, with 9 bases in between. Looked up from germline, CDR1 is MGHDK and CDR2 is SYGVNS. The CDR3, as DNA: TGTGCCAGCAACCAGGGCCCTAATGAAAAACTGTTTTTT. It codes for CASNQGPNEKLFF. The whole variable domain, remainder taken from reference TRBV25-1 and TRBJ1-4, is EADIYQTPRYLVIGTGKKITLECSQTMGHDKMYWYQQDPGMELHLIHYSYGVNSTEKGDLSSESTVSRIRTEHFPLTLESARPSHTSQYLCASNQGPNEKLFFGSGTQLSVL.

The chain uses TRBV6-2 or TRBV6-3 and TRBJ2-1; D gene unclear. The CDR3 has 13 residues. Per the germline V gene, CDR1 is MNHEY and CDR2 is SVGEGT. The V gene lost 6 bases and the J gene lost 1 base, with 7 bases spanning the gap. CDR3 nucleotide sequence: TGTGCCAGCAGAGGGATGTCCTACAATGAGCAGTTCTTC. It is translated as CASRGMSYNEQFF.

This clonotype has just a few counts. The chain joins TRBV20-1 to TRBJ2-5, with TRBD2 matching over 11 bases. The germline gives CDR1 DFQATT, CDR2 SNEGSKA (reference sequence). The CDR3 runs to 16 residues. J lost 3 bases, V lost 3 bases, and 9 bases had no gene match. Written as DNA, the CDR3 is TGCAGTGCTAGGAATTTAGCGGGAGGGCCAAAAGAGACCCAGTACTTC. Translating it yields CSARNLAGGPKETQYF.

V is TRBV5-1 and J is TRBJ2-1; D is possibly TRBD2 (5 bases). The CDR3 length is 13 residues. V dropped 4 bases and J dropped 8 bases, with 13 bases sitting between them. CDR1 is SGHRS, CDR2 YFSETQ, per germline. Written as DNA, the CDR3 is TGCGCCAGCAGCAACCGGGGTACGGATGAGCAGTTCTTC. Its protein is CASSNRGTDEQFF. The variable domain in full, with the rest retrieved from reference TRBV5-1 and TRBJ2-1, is KAGVTQTPRYLIKTRGQQVTLSCSPISGHRSVSWYQQTPGQGLQFLFEYFSETQRNKGNFPGRFSGRQFSNSRSEMNVSTLELGDSALYLCASSNRGTDEQFFGPGTRLTVL.

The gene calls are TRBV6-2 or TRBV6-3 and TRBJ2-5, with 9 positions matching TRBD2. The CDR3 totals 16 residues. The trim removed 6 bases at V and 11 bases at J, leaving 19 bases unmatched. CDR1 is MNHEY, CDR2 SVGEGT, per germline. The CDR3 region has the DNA TGTGCCAGCAGCCCTGGGGTAGCGGGAGAGGGGGATGAGCAGTACTTC. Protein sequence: CASSPGVAGEGDEQYF.

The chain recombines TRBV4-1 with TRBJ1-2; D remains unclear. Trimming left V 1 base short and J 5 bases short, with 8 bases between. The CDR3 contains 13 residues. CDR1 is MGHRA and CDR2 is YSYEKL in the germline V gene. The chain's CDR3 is CASSQVGLYGYTF. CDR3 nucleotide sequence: TGCGCCAGCAGCCAAGTAGGACTATATGGCTACACCTTC.

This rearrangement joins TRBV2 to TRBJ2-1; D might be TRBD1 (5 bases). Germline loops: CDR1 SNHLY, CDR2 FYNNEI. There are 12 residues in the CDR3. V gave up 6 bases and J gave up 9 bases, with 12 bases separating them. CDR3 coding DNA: TGTGCCAGCAGGCCCCGACAGATTGAGCAGTTCTTC. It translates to CASRPRQIEQFF.

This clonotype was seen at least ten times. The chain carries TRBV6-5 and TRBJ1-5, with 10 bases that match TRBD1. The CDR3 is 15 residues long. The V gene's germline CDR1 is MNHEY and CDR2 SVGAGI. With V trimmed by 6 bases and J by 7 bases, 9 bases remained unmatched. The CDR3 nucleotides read TGTGCCAGCAGACCCGGGACAGGGGAGAAACAGCCCCAGCATTTT. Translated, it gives CASRPGTGEKQPQHF.

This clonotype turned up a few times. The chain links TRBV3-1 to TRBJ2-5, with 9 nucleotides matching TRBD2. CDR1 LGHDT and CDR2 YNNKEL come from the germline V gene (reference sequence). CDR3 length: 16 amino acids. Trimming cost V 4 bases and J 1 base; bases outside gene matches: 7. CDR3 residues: CASSRIAGVGQETQYF. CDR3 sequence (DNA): TGTGCCAGCAGCCGAATAGCGGGAGTAGGCCAAGAGACCCAGTACTTC.

The DNA for the CDR3 is TGTGCCAGCAGTGCAGGGAGGCGGCAGCCCCAGCATTTT. Translation gives CASSAGRRQPQHF. J is TRBJ1-5 and V is TRBV28, with D possibly matching TRBD1 (5 bases). The CDR3 sequence is 13 residues long. Looked up from germline, CDR1 is MDHEN and CDR2 is SYDVKM. Trimming pared 5 bases from V and 7 bases from J, leaving 12 bases between. The variable domain in full, completed from reference TRBV28 and TRBJ1-5, reads DVKVTQSSRYLVKRTGEKVFLECVQDMDHENMFWYRQDPGLGLRLIYFSYDVKMKEKGDIPEGYSVSREKKERFSLILESASTNQTSMYLCASSAGRRQPQHFGDGTRLSIL.

Written as DNA, the CDR3 is TGCGCCAGCAGCTTGGGCGACTCGGGGGCCACTGAAGCTTTCTTT. It codes for CASSLGDSGATEAFF. The rearrangement uses TRBV5-1 and TRBJ1-1; D might be TRBD1 (6 bases). V was shortened by 0 bases and J by 4 bases, with 13 bases between the two germline ends. The CDR3 consists of 15 residues. Germline V gene lookup returns CDR1 SGHRS and CDR2 YFSETQ. Looking up the rest from reference TRBV5-1 and TRBJ1-1 gives the full variable domain: KAGVTQTPRYLIKTRGQQVTLSCSPISGHRSVSWYQQTPGQGLQFLFEYFSETQRNKGNFPGRFSGRQFSNSRSEMNVSTLELGDSALYLCASSLGDSGATEAFFGQGTRLTVV.

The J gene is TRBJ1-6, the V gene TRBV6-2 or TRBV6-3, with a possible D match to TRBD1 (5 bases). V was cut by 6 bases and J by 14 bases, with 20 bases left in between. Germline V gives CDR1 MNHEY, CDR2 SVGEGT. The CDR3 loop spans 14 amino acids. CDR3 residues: CASSPREGPPALHF. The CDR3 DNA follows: TGTGCCAGCAGCCCCAGGGAAGGCCCTCCGGCCCTCCACTTT.

The CDR3 loop is CASSLGQAPNTGELFF. The DNA for the CDR3 is TGTGCCAGCAGTCTCGGACAGGCCCCGAACACCGGGGAGCTGTTTTTT. The chain is built from TRBV6-5 and TRBJ2-2; 7 bases are shared with TRBD1. Germline loops: CDR1 MNHEY, CDR2 SVGAGI. The CDR3 is made up of 16 amino acids. V trimming: 5 bases; J trimming: 0 bases; junction bases outside the gene matches: 6.

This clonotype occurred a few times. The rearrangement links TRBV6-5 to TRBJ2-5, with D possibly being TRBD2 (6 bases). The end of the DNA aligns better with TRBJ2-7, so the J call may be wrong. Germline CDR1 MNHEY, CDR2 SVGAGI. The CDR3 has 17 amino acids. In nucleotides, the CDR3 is TGTGCCAGCAGTTACCAAAGCGGGCAGGGATTAGGCTACGAGCAGTACTTC. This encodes CASSYQSGQGLGYEQYF.

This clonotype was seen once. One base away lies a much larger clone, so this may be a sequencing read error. The CDR3 bases are TGTGTCAGCAGTGTCACTAGCGGGAGAATTGAGCAGTTCTTC. Protein: CVSSVTSGRIEQFF. J is TRBJ2-1 and V is TRBV7-2; the match to TRBD2 covers 11 bases. The CDR3 has 14 residues. The germline V gene has CDR1 SGHTA and CDR2 FQGNSA.

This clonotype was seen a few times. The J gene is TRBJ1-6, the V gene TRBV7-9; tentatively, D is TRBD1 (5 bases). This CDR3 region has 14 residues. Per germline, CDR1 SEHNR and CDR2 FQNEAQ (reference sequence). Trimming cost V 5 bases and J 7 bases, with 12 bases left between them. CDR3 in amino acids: CASSQDSRNSPLHF. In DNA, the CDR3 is TGTGCCAGCAGCCAAGACAGCCGGAATTCACCCCTCCACTTT.

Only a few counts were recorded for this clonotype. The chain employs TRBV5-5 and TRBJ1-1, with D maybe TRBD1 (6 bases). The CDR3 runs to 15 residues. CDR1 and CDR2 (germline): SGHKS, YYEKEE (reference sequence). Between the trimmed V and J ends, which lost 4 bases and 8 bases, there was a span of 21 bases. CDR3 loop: CASSPLQGLSPEAFF. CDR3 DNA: TGTGCCAGCAGCCCCCTACAGGGACTCTCCCCCGAAGCTTTCTTT. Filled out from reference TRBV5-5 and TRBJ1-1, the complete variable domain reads DAGVTQSPTHLIKTRGQQVTLRCSPISGHKSVSWYQQVLGQGPQFIFQYYEKEERGRGNFPDRFSARQFPNYSSELNVNALLLGDSALYLCASSPLQGLSPEAFFGQGTRLTVV.